These 9 T cell receptor beta chains were all obtained from the same sample, sequenced in a study of shared clonotypes between healthy human individuals. Naive CD8 cells were CD45RO-negative, positively selected for CCR7, excluding terminally differentiated effector memory CD45RA+ cells. Sequencing was performed with immunoSEQ multiplex PCR; in TCRdb, only in-frame clones are kept and a portion is missing. The table lists 2 million to 2.5 million clones, about 94% of them singletons. Input material: naive CD8+ T cells sorted from blood. These receptors were obtained from a man between 18 and 35 years old in good health.

About this clone: This specimen includes other DNA sequences encoding the same CDR3. The V gene is TRBV7-9, the J gene TRBJ2-7; TRBD1 might be the D (5 bases). Trimming took 5 bases from V and 6 from J, leaving 8 bases between them. CDR3 length: 11 residues. The V gene's germline CDR1 is SEHNR and CDR2 FQNEAQ (reference sequence). CDR3 sequence reads: CASSPGPEQYF. The CDR3 DNA reads as TGTGCCAGCAGCCCAGGGCCCGAGCAGTACTTC.

The chain couples TRBV19 to TRBJ2-7, with 7 positions matching TRBD1. This CDR3 spans 13 amino acids. J gave up 3 bases and V 7 bases, and 6 bases lay outside the gene matches. Per the germline V gene, CDR1 is LNHDA and CDR2 is SQIVND (reference sequence). The CDR3 sequence is CASTGQEFYEQYF. CDR3 sequence (DNA): TGTGCCAGTACTGGACAGGAATTCTACGAGCAGTACTTC. Based on the CDR3 plus reference TRBV19 and TRBJ2-7, the full variable domain is DGGITQSPKYLFRKEGQNVTLSCEQNLNHDAMYWYRQDPGQGLRLIYYSQIVNDFQKGDIAEGYSVSREKKESFPLTVTSAQKNPTAFYLCASTGQEFYEQYFGPGTRLTVT.

This clone is a singleton in its sample. The chain couples TRBV19 to TRBJ2-5, with 10 bases matching TRBD2. Trimming took 5 bases from V and 4 from J; bases not matched to a gene: 7. The CDR3 is 15 amino acids. CDR1 is LNHDA, CDR2 SQIVND, per germline (reference sequence). The CDR3 bases are TGTGCCAGTAGTGGCGGGACTAGCGAGTTAGAGACCCAGTACTTC. Translation gives CASSGGTSELETQYF.

The chain combines TRBV6-1 with TRBJ1-6; 7 bases are a match to TRBD1. This CDR3 comprises 16 residues. The trim removed 2 bases at V and 4 bases at J, leaving 5 bases unmatched. Per the germline V gene, CDR1 is MNHNS and CDR2 is SASEGT. CDR3 residues: CASSEYRGIYNSPLHF. CDR3 DNA: TGTGCCAGCAGTGAATACAGGGGAATTTATAATTCACCCCTCCACTTT.

The chain links TRBV11-3 to TRBJ1-2; D possibly corresponds to TRBD1 (5 bases). Germline CDR1 SGHNT, CDR2 YENEEA. This CDR3 is built from 15 residues. V was clipped by 0 bases and J by 4 bases, with 12 bases between them. CDR3 nucleotides: TGTGCCAGCAGCTTAGATCGGGCAGGGTCCTATGGCTACACCTTC. Translating gives CASSLDRAGSYGYTF. The variable domain in full, with the rest retrieved from reference TRBV11-3 and TRBJ1-2, is EAGVVQSPRYKIIEKKQPVAFWCNPISGHNTLYWYLQNLGQGPELLIRYENEEAVDDSQLPKDRFSAERLKGVDSTLKIQPAELGDSAVYLCASSLDRAGSYGYTFGSGTRLTVV.

The genes are TRBV4-1 and TRBJ2-3; 9 nucleotides line up with TRBD2. The CDR3 totals 16 residues. Losses at the gene ends were 2 bases for V and 2 bases for J; bases not matched to a gene: 5. The germline V gene has CDR1 MGHRA and CDR2 YSYEKL. CDR3 nucleotide sequence: TGCGCCAGCAGCCAATGGGCGGGGGGGGTCACAGATACGCAGTATTTT. It specifies CASSQWAGGVTDTQYF.

The rearrangement uses TRBV11-2 and TRBJ2-1; D is perhaps TRBD2 (5 bases). The V and J ends lost 0 bases and 7 bases respectively, with 10 bases between them. Germline assignment: CDR1 SGHAT and CDR2 FQNNGV. This CDR3 has 14 residues. The DNA for the CDR3 is TGTGCCAGCAGCTTAGATCCGCCGGGGAATGAGCAGTTCTTC. Translating it yields CASSLDPPGNEQFF.

The chain joins TRBV2 to TRBJ2-7; 9 bases are shared with TRBD2. CDR1 and CDR2 (germline): SNHLY, FYNNEI. CDR3 length: 16 amino acids. The ends lost 3 bases at V and 3 bases at J; junction bases unmatched: 9. This CDR3 is CASSDQWASGDYEQYF. CDR3 nucleotides: TGTGCCAGCAGTGATCAATGGGCTAGCGGGGACTACGAGCAGTACTTC.

V and J are TRBV7-9 and TRBJ2-2; D assignment may be TRBD1 or TRBD2 (5 bases each). V dropped 11 bases and J dropped 4 bases, with 11 bases sitting between them. This CDR3 is 12 amino acids long. Germline lookup yields CDR1 SEHNR and CDR2 FQNEAQ (reference sequence). In DNA, the CDR3 is TGTGCCCCCGGGGCGATCACCGGGGAGCTGTTTTTT. This translates into CAPGAITGELFF.